Each of the 22 T cell receptor beta chains below was sequenced from the same sample in a study of OX40 agonist ivuxolimab in advanced cancers. Measured with immunoSEQ multiplex PCR; TCRdb has only the in-frame clones, and not every one. The data hold tens of thousands of clones, with 75% to 90% observed a single time. Sequenced here: CD4+ or CD8+ T cells sorted from blood, sampled in a trial of the OX40 agonist ivuxolimab. The receptors shown here come from an adult with an advanced solid tumor such as melanoma, head and neck, liver or kidney cancer.

The J gene is TRBJ2-3, the V gene TRBV6-1; 14 bases agree with TRBD2. The germline CDR1 and CDR2 sequences are MNHNS and SASEGT. V shed 3 bases and J 13 bases; nucleotides not matched to a gene: 12. The CDR3 contains 16 residues. In DNA form, the CDR3 reads TGTGCCAGCAGTGACGGGGGCGGGACTAGCGGGAGTTGGAAGTATTTT. Protein sequence: CASSDGGGTSGSWKYF.

The J gene is TRBJ1-1, the V gene TRBV5-6; 8 bases align to TRBD1. This CDR3 has 16 residues. Germline V gene sequence: CDR1 SGHDT, CDR2 YYEEEE. V lost 3 bases and J lost 1; bases outside the gene matches: 8. CDR3 in amino acids: CASSYRTGWGNTEAFF. CDR3 bases: TGTGCCAGCAGCTATAGGACAGGGTGGGGGAACACTGAAGCTTTCTTT.

The genes are TRBV27 and TRBJ2-1; 7 nucleotides match TRBD2. Germline loops: CDR1 MNHEY, CDR2 SMNVEV (reference sequence). V shed 5 bases and J 0 bases; nucleotides not matched to a gene: 4. The CDR3 length is 15 residues. The CDR3 DNA reads as TGTGCCAGCAGTCATGGCGGGAGCTCCTACAATGAGCAGTTCTTC. As protein: CASSHGGSSYNEQFF.

This chain connects TRBV27 to TRBJ2-7; 7 bases match TRBD1. Germline lookup yields CDR1 MNHEY and CDR2 SMNVEV (reference sequence). The J segment lost 5 bases and the V segment lost 4 bases, leaving 11 bases of the junction unmatched. CDR3 length: 15 residues. CDR3 sequence: CASSSVGQDWDEQYF. CDR3 sequence (DNA): TGTGCCAGCAGTTCGGTAGGACAGGACTGGGACGAGCAGTACTTC.

The V gene is TRBV28, the J gene TRBJ2-7, with a weak D call TRBD2 (5 bases). V dropped 5 bases and J dropped 3 bases, with 20 bases sitting between them. Germline V gene sequence: CDR1 MDHEN, CDR2 SYDVKM. The CDR3 runs 16 residues. The CDR3 nucleotides are TGTGCCAGCAGTATGGCGTCCAGCGGCTTACACTACGAGCAGTACTTC. Protein sequence: CASSMASSGLHYEQYF.

V is TRBV5-1 and J is TRBJ1-6; D possibly corresponds to TRBD1 (5 bases). This CDR3 has 14 residues. The germline CDR1 and CDR2 sequences are SGHRS and YFSETQ. Trimming cost V 5 bases and J 4 bases, with 10 bases left between them. CDR3 loop: CASRDTAYNSPLHF. The CDR3 DNA is TGCGCCAGCAGGGACACCGCATATAATTCACCCCTCCACTTT.

The chain uses TRBV6-6 and TRBJ2-3; D is undetermined. The CDR3 contains 15 residues. The V end lost 3 bases, the J end lost 4 bases, and 14 bases lay between the germline ends. Germline-derived CDR1 and CDR2 are MNHNY and SVGAGI (reference sequence). CDR3 loop: CASSYQLQPPDTQYF. In DNA, the CDR3 is TGTGCCAGCAGTTATCAGCTCCAGCCCCCAGATACGCAGTATTTT.

The rearrangement joins TRBV5-1 to TRBJ2-2; D may match TRBD1 or TRBD2 (5 bases each). The germline V and J ends were trimmed by 4 bases and 5 bases, with 15 bases remaining between them. This CDR3 spans 15 amino acids. CDR1 and CDR2 (germline): SGHRS, YFSETQ. The CDR3 sequence is CASSTGPKRTGELFF. CDR3 nucleotide sequence: TGCGCCAGCAGCACGGGACCTAAAAGAACCGGGGAGCTGTTTTTT.

DNA of the CDR3: TGTGCCAGCAGCTTAGGGAGGACAGTCTCCTACGAGCAGTACTTC. Protein product: CASSLGRTVSYEQYF. The chain joins TRBV11-1 to TRBJ2-7, with D possibly TRBD1 on 6 matching bases. The V end was cut by 1 base, the J end by 0 bases, with 10 bases between. The CDR3 covers 15 residues. Germline values: CDR1 SGHAT, CDR2 FQDESV (reference sequence).

The DNA for the CDR3 is TGTGCCAGTTCCCGGACAGCCTTAGAGACCCAGTACTTC. Its protein is CASSRTALETQYF. V is TRBV19 and J is TRBJ2-5, with D maybe TRBD1 (6 bases). There are 13 residues in the CDR3. Germline V gives CDR1 LNHDA, CDR2 SQIVND (reference sequence). Trimming removed 8 bases at V and 4 bases at J, with 14 bases between.

This chain joins TRBV4-3 and TRBJ1-6; the D is unclear. Germline assignment: CDR1 LGHNA and CDR2 YSLEER. Trimming shortened V by 0 bases and J by 0 bases, and 15 bases separated the two germline ends. This CDR3 spans 19 amino acids. The CDR3 DNA is TGCGCCAGCAGCCAAGATCTAGGGATCAGCGGCTCCTATAATTCACCCCTCCACTTT. It yields the protein CASSQDLGISGSYNSPLHF.

This chain links TRBV11-3 with TRBJ2-2, with TRBD1 as a possible D gene (6 bases). This CDR3 region has 15 residues. The germline V gene has CDR1 SGHNT and CDR2 YENEEA. The V end lost 0 bases, the J end lost 1 base, and 6 bases lay between the germline ends. Written as DNA, the CDR3 is TGTGCCAGCAGCTTAGAAGGGGGGAACACCGGGGAGCTGTTTTTT. Amino acid sequence: CASSLEGGNTGELFF.

This chain links TRBV19 with TRBJ2-7, with D tentatively TRBD2 (6 bases). This CDR3 is built from 15 residues. CDR1 LNHDA and CDR2 SQIVND come from the germline V gene (reference sequence). The germline V and J ends were trimmed by 6 bases and 2 bases, with 17 bases remaining between them. CDR3 bases: TGTGCCAGTAGCCGAGCTCAAGGGGAGGCCTACGAGCAGTACTTC. It translates to CASSRAQGEAYEQYF.

The chain employs TRBV7-9 and TRBJ2-5; D gene uncertain. The V gene lost 2 bases and the J gene lost 4 bases, with 5 bases spanning the gap. The germline CDR1 and CDR2 sequences are SEHNR and FQNEAQ (reference sequence). There are 12 residues in the CDR3. DNA for the CDR3: TGTGCCAGCAGCTTAAATGTAGAGACCCAGTACTTC. Translated, it gives CASSLNVETQYF.

The J gene is TRBJ2-3, the V gene TRBV5-4; D ambiguous. Trimming cost V 0 bases and J 6 bases, with 11 bases left between them. Germline CDR1 is SGHNT and CDR2 is YYREEE (reference sequence). CDR3 length equals 14 residues. CDR3 region: CASSLVGMSDTQYF. Written as DNA, the CDR3 is TGTGCCAGCAGCTTGGTGGGAATGAGCGATACGCAGTATTTT. Combining the CDR3 with reference TRBV5-4 and TRBJ2-3 gives the whole variable domain ETGVTQSPTHLIKTRGQQVTLRCSSQSGHNTVSWYQQALGQGPQFIFQYYREEENGRGNFPPRFSGLQFPNYSSELNVNALELDDSALYLCASSLVGMSDTQYFGPGTRLTVL.

J is TRBJ1-2 and V is TRBV30; 8 bases match TRBD1. Per germline, CDR1 GTSNPN and CDR2 SVGIG (reference sequence). CDR3 length: 12 residues. With V trimmed by 6 bases and J by 11 bases, 11 bases remained unmatched. The CDR3 DNA sequence: TGTGCCTGCCCGGGGCAGGGGGCGCGTTACACCTTC. It specifies CACPGQGARYTF. The whole variable domain, remainder taken from reference TRBV30 and TRBJ1-2, is SQTIHQWPATLVQPVGSPLSLECTVEGTSNPNLYWYRQAAGRGLQLLFYSVGIGQISSEVPQNLSASRPQDRQFILSSKKLLLSDSGFYLCACPGQGARYTFGSGTRLTVV.

The rearrangement links TRBV5-1 to TRBJ2-3; D might be TRBD1 or TRBD2, each matching 6 bases. Per germline, CDR1 SGHRS and CDR2 YFSETQ. The CDR3 extends over 15 amino acids. V was shortened by 3 bases and J by 1 base, with 12 bases between the two germline ends. The CDR3: CASSSTRGGTDTQYF. CDR3 coding DNA: TGCGCCAGCAGCTCGACTAGGGGGGGCACAGATACGCAGTATTTT.

This clone was observed a handful of times. This chain joins TRBV7-2 and TRBJ1-4; 9 positions match TRBD1. CDR1 and CDR2 from the germline V gene are SGHTA and FQGNSA. Trimming cost V 5 bases and J 3 bases; bases outside gene matches: 7. This CDR3 has 16 residues. CDR3 amino acids: CASSLDRGSANEKLFF. The DNA for the CDR3 is TGTGCCAGCAGCCTCGACAGGGGGTCGGCTAATGAAAAACTGTTTTTT.

The chain uses TRBV9 and TRBJ1-2; the D gene is possibly TRBD1 (5 bases). Per the germline V gene, CDR1 is SGDLS and CDR2 is YYNGEE. V lost 4 bases, J lost 4 bases, and 11 bases lay in between. The CDR3 length is 13 residues. CDR3 sequence (DNA): TGTGCCAGCAGCCCAGTTGGGGGCTATGGCTACACCTTC. This gives the protein CASSPVGGYGYTF.

The chain joins TRBV5-1 to TRBJ1-2; TRBD1 aligns across 10 bases. There are 13 residues in the CDR3. The V segment lost 5 bases and the J segment 7 bases; nucleotides outside the gene matches: 5. Germline V CDR1 and CDR2: SGHRS, YFSETQ. CDR3 DNA: TGCGCCAGCAGTACCGGGACAGGGGTTGGCTACACCTTC. This gives the protein CASSTGTGVGYTF.

The chain carries TRBV28 and TRBJ1-5; no reliable D call. From germline, CDR1 is MDHEN and CDR2 SYDVKM. V was trimmed by 5 bases and J by 3 bases, leaving 11 bases between them. This CDR3 contains 14 residues. The CDR3 is CASSVQHFNQPQHF. As DNA, the CDR3 is TGTGCCAGCAGTGTACAGCACTTCAATCAGCCCCAGCATTTT.

This clone was detected a few times. The rearrangement uses TRBV14 and TRBJ1-6; 7 nucleotides align to TRBD1. In germline, CDR1 is SGHDN, CDR2 FVKESK. After removal of 3 bases from V and 6 bases from J, the junction contained 2 bases not matched to a gene. The CDR3 spans 14 residues. DNA for the CDR3: TGTGCCAGCAGCCAGACAGGGCGTAATTCACCCCTCCACTTT. This encodes CASSQTGRNSPLHF.